The 29 T cell receptor beta chains listed next were all sequenced from one sample in a study of CD8 T cells in ankylosing spondylitis. General study findings and limits: The study identified a TCR beta motif of under ten highly homologous variants that appeared characteristic of ankylosing spondylitis blood.

These receptors lack a known antigen. TCRdb re-called the 5' RACE reads through MiXCR, storing one row per CDR3 protein. The data hold under 850,000 distinct CDR3 sequences, with over 15% observed a single time. The specimen was blood, either unsorted or a sorted T cell fraction (not recorded which). These receptors all stem from a male donor with ankylosing spondylitis.

This clonotype turned up a few times. The rearrangement joins TRBV15 to TRBJ1-5; D remains unclear. V was cut by 2 bases and J by 3 bases, with 8 bases left in between. Looked up from germline, CDR1 is LNHNV and CDR2 is YYDKDF (reference sequence). The CDR3 loop spans 14 amino acids. In DNA form, the CDR3 reads TGTGCCACCAGCAGAAATGGTCACAATCAGCCCCAGCATTTT. It is translated as CATSRNGHNQPQHF.

Only a few counts were recorded for this clonotype. The chain recombines TRBV2 with TRBJ2-4, with 7 bases that match TRBD1. V trimming: 5 bases; J trimming: 3 bases; junction bases outside the gene matches: 7. Germline assignment: CDR1 SNHLY and CDR2 FYNNEI. This CDR3 comprises 15 residues. The CDR3 DNA reads TGTGCCAGCAGTTTATACCGGGACAGCAAAAACATTCAGTACTTC. Translated: CASSLYRDSKNIQYF.

The chain recombines TRBV12-3 or TRBV12-4 with TRBJ2-3, with 9 positions matching TRBD2. CDR3 size: 16 residues. J was trimmed by 5 bases and V by 6 bases; bases with no gene match: 12. The CDR3 region is CASSQEGRGGLDTQYF. The CDR3 region has the DNA TGTGCCAGCAGCCAGGAGGGGCGGGGGGGCTTAGATACGCAGTATTTT.

The chain employs TRBV27 and TRBJ1-2, with D tentatively TRBD1 (6 bases). V was shortened by 2 bases and J by 6 bases, with 16 bases between the two germline ends. Germline values: CDR1 MNHEY, CDR2 SMNVEV (reference sequence). The CDR3 is made up of 15 amino acids. The CDR3 DNA is TGTGCCAGCAGTTTAGGGCAGGGGTTTATTAATGGCTACACCTTC. Amino acids: CASSLGQGFINGYTF.

Only a few counts were recorded for this clonotype. This rearrangement joins TRBV5-1 to TRBJ2-7; 9 nucleotides line up with TRBD1. The V and J ends lost 0 bases and 6 bases, in that order; junction bases with no gene match: 4. CDR1 and CDR2 from the germline V gene are SGHRS and YFSETQ. This CDR3 contains 14 residues. The CDR3 DNA reads TGCGCCAGCAGCTTGGTGGGACAGGGTCGCGAGCAGTACTTC. Translated: CASSLVGQGREQYF.

This clonotype has a handful of counts. The chain has TRBV29-1 and TRBJ2-2; D may be TRBD1 (5 bases). Between the trimmed V and J ends, which lost 3 bases and 0 bases, there was a span of 5 bases. The germline V gene has CDR1 SQVTM and CDR2 ANQGSEA. This CDR3 is 13 amino acids long. The CDR3 DNA sequence: TGCAGCGTTGACAGGGCGAACACCGGGGAGCTGTTTTTT. Encoded protein: CSVDRANTGELFF.

The chain combines TRBV20-1 with TRBJ2-1, with TRBD2 identical over 8 bases. V trimming: 2 bases; J trimming: 5 bases; junction bases outside the gene matches: 11. This CDR3 spans 16 amino acids. Germline V gene sequence: CDR1 DFQATT, CDR2 SNEGSKA (reference sequence). CDR3 DNA sequence: TGCAGTGCTAGACCCCCGGGGGGGCGGGGGGACAATGAGCAGTTCTTC. Residues: CSARPPGGRGDNEQFF.

The table lists this clonotype with a few counts. V and J are TRBV2 and TRBJ2-1; maybe TRBD2 (6 bases). V lost 7 bases and J lost 8, with 15 bases in between. Germline CDR1 SNHLY, CDR2 FYNNEI. The CDR3 runs 13 residues. For the CDR3, the DNA is TGTGCCAGCAACGTGGAGGGCCGGCATGAGCAGTTCTTC. Amino acid sequence: CASNVEGRHEQFF.

This rearrangement joins TRBV7-2 to TRBJ2-7; possibly TRBD1 or TRBD2 for D (5 bases each). Germline CDR1 is SGHTA and CDR2 is FQGNSA. V dropped 0 bases and J dropped 3 bases, with 12 bases sitting between them. The CDR3 totals 15 residues. CDR3: CASSLAGADYYEQYF. DNA for the CDR3: TGTGCCAGCAGCTTAGCCGGGGCAGACTACTACGAGCAGTACTTC.

CDR3 region: CAWTLSGGWVEQYF. The CDR3 DNA follows: TGTGCCTGGACGCTAAGTGGGGGTTGGGTCGAGCAGTACTTC. J is TRBJ2-7 and V is TRBV30, with D possibly called TRBD1 or TRBD2 (5 bases each). Germline V gene sequence: CDR1 GTSNPN, CDR2 SVGIG (reference sequence). CDR3 length: 14 amino acids. Deletions cut 4 bases from V and 6 bases from J, with 19 bases between.

This clonotype appeared a few times. The rearrangement joins TRBV29-1 to TRBJ2-5, with a tentative D call TRBD1 (5 bases). V lost 0 bases to trimming and J lost 2 bases, with 22 bases between them. The germline V gene has CDR1 SQVTM and CDR2 ANQGSEA. This CDR3 spans 18 amino acids. The CDR3 loop is CSVEESMGLTRLQETQYF. In nucleotides, the CDR3 is TGCAGCGTTGAAGAATCGATGGGGCTGACACGTTTGCAAGAGACCCAGTACTTC.

This CDR3 is CASSLERRAFF. CDR3 nucleotides: TGTGCCAGCAGCTTAGAGCGACGGGCTTTCTTT. The chain recombines TRBV7-2 with TRBJ1-1; D is unresolved. V lost 1 base, J lost 11 bases, and 8 bases lay in between. Germline CDR1 and CDR2: SGHTA and FQGNSA. This CDR3 is built from 11 residues. The full variable domain, in which reference TRBV7-2 and TRBJ1-1 provide the parts outside the CDR3, is GAGVSQSPSNKVTEKGKDVELRCDPISGHTALYWYRQSLGQGLEFLIYFQGNSAPDKSGLPSDRFSAERTGGSVSTLTIQRTQQEDSAVYLCASSLERRAFFGQGTRLTVV.

The rearrangement joins TRBV7-9 to TRBJ2-7, with a weak D call TRBD2 (6 bases). The CDR3 runs to 14 residues. CDR1 and CDR2 (germline): SEHNR, FQNEAQ (reference sequence). Trimming shortened V by 7 bases and J by 5 bases, and 18 bases separated the two germline ends. CDR3 sequence reads: CASTNPRPGDEQYF. The CDR3 coding sequence is TGTGCCAGCACCAATCCCCGGCCGGGGGACGAGCAGTACTTC.

In its sample, this clonotype was seen many times. J is TRBJ1-1 and V is TRBV29-1; TRBD1 is a possible D gene (5 bases). Germline V gives CDR1 SQVTM, CDR2 ANQGSEA. The CDR3 loop spans 15 amino acids. V was cut by 4 bases and J by 3 bases, with 18 bases left in between. CDR3: CSVGSFPGDDTEAFF. As DNA, the CDR3 is TGCAGCGTTGGGTCTTTCCCGGGGGACGACACTGAAGCTTTCTTT.

The CDR3 region is CSVGGAGPAEAFF. DNA for the CDR3: TGCAGCGTTGGAGGGGCGGGACCCGCTGAAGCTTTCTTT. The rearrangement links TRBV29-1 to TRBJ1-1, with D perhaps TRBD1 (5 bases). The CDR3 is made up of 13 amino acids. Germline CDR1 reads SQVTM; CDR2 reads ANQGSEA. V lost 4 bases, J lost 6 bases, and 15 bases lay in between.

V gene TRBV7-6 combines with J gene TRBJ2-7, with 9 bases identical to TRBD1. Germline loops: CDR1 SGHVS, CDR2 FNYEAQ. The CDR3 is 14 amino acids. V gave up 5 bases and J gave up 4 bases; unmatched junction bases: 6. The CDR3 loop reads CASSMGTGLYEQYF. The CDR3 nucleotides read TGTGCCAGCAGCATGGGGACAGGGTTGTACGAGCAGTACTTC.

The chain has TRBV29-1 and TRBJ2-3; a weak D match, TRBD1 (6 bases). Germline loops: CDR1 SQVTM, CDR2 ANQGSEA. The germline V and J ends were trimmed by 6 bases and 4 bases, with 20 bases remaining between them. CDR3 length: 15 amino acids. DNA of the CDR3: TGCAGCGTCCTGGGGGCGGTGGGGATGGCAGATACGCAGTATTTT. This translates into CSVLGAVGMADTQYF.

This sequence joins TRBV23-1 and TRBJ1-4, with D possibly being TRBD1 (6 bases). TRBV23-1 is an ORF, and what it does is uncertain. The CDR3 is 16 amino acids. Trimming stripped 6 bases from V and 5 bases from J, with 19 bases between. The CDR3 protein is CASRPVNRDKNEKLFF. The CDR3 nucleotides are TGCGCCAGCAGACCCGTCAACAGGGATAAGAATGAAAAACTGTTTTTT.

This clonotype was seen only a few times. The rearrangement links TRBV25-1 to TRBJ2-3; 7 bases map to TRBD1. CDR3 length equals 15 residues. Trimming cost V 3 bases and J 1 base; bases outside gene matches: 4. Germline CDR1 is MGHDK and CDR2 is SYGVNS. The CDR3 coding sequence is TGTGCCAGCAGTGATACGAGGGGGCGCACAGATACGCAGTATTTT. Translated, it gives CASSDTRGRTDTQYF.

The chain employs TRBV30 and TRBJ2-3, with unresolved D. V was pared by 2 bases and J by 6 bases, with 12 bases between. In germline, CDR1 is GTSNPN, CDR2 SVGIG (reference sequence). The length of the CDR3 is 13 residues. CDR3 region: CAWSKVDLDTQYF. DNA of the CDR3: TGTGCCTGGAGTAAGGTAGATCTTGATACGCAGTATTTT.

This clonotype was counted only a few times. The chain joins TRBV12-3 or TRBV12-4 to TRBJ2-1; maybe TRBD1 (6 bases). Trimming took off 5 bases at V and 5 bases at J, with 13 bases between the two ends. This CDR3 comprises 14 residues. As DNA, the CDR3 is TGTGCCAGCAGTACAGGGTTTGTCCACAATGAGCAGTTCTTC. Translating gives CASSTGFVHNEQFF.

This clonotype has only a few counts. The chain has TRBV20-1 and TRBJ1-5; 7 nucleotides match TRBD1. The CDR3 has 15 residues. V lost 5 bases to trimming and J lost 5 bases; unmatched junction nucleotides: 12. Germline V gene lookup returns CDR1 DFQATT and CDR2 SNEGSKA (reference sequence). The CDR3, as DNA: TGCAGTGCTCCCCGCCCCGGAGGGGGCGATCAGCCCCAGCATTTT. Protein sequence: CSAPRPGGGDQPQHF.

The chain employs TRBV20-1 and TRBJ2-2; TRBD2 matches 10 bases. The J segment lost 0 bases and the V segment lost 4 bases, leaving 5 bases of the junction unmatched. The CDR3 loop spans 16 amino acids. From germline, CDR1 is DFQATT and CDR2 SNEGSKA (reference sequence). The CDR3 coding sequence is TGCAGTGCTAAAAAGAGCGGGAGGGCGAACACCGGGGAGCTGTTTTTT. Translated, it gives CSAKKSGRANTGELFF.

This clonotype was seen repeatedly, ten times or more. The chain has TRBV24-1 and TRBJ2-2, with TRBD1 identical over 7 bases. The CDR3 has 13 residues. Germline lookup yields CDR1 KGHDR and CDR2 SFDVKD. With 9 bases clipped from V and 0 bases from J, the junction kept 0 bases outside the gene matches. CDR3 loop: CATGTANTGELFF. DNA of the CDR3: TGTGCCACCGGGACAGCGAACACCGGGGAGCTGTTTTTT.

This rearrangement joins TRBV7-9 to TRBJ2-7, with D unclear. The CDR3 consists of 16 residues. Germline V CDR1 and CDR2: SEHNR, FQNEAQ (reference sequence). V lost 1 base to trimming and J lost 4 bases, with 17 bases between them. The CDR3 region has the DNA TGTGCCAGCAGCTTAGGCGTGTCAGATGGGGTATACGAGCAGTACTTC. Protein: CASSLGVSDGVYEQYF. Looking up the rest from reference TRBV7-9 and TRBJ2-7 gives the full variable domain: DTGVSQNPRHKITKRGQNVTFRCDPISEHNRLYWYRQTLGQGPEFLTYFQNEAQLEKSRLLSDRFSAERPKGSFSTLEIQRTEQGDSAMYLCASSLGVSDGVYEQYFGPGTRLTVT.

This clonotype was seen more than once but under ten times. The genes are TRBV20-1 and TRBJ1-5; 10 bases are shared with TRBD1. The V and J ends lost 5 bases and 4 bases, in that order; junction bases with no gene match: 2. The CDR3 extends over 13 amino acids. The germline V gene has CDR1 DFQATT and CDR2 SNEGSKA (reference sequence). CDR3 sequence reads: CSALGQGNQPQHF. Here the CDR3 DNA reads TGCAGTGCTTTGGGACAGGGGAATCAGCCCCAGCATTTT.

This chain joins TRBV28 and TRBJ1-1; D is unresolved. Germline lookup yields CDR1 MDHEN and CDR2 SYDVKM. This CDR3 comprises 15 residues. Trimming cost V 2 bases and J 0 bases, with 10 bases left between them. CDR3 DNA sequence: TGTGCCAGCAGTTTAATTGGACGCATGAACACTGAAGCTTTCTTT. It yields the protein CASSLIGRMNTEAFF.

The rearrangement uses TRBV12-5 and TRBJ1-1; 7 positions match TRBD1. Per germline, CDR1 LGHNT and CDR2 FRNRAP. CDR3 length: 16 residues. J lost 0 bases, V lost 3 bases, and 7 bases had no gene match. The CDR3 protein is CASGFLGTAMNTEAFF. The CDR3, as DNA: TGTGCTAGTGGTTTCTTAGGGACAGCCATGAACACTGAAGCTTTCTTT.

This clonotype was observed a few times. The chain uses TRBV3-1 and TRBJ1-1; D call uncertain. The CDR3 contains 14 residues. V gave up 4 bases and J gave up 7 bases, with 16 bases separating them. Germline loops: CDR1 LGHDT, CDR2 YNNKEL (reference sequence). The CDR3 DNA follows: TGTGCCAGCAGCCCAGTAGCCTTATTGAGTGAAGCTTTCTTT. As protein: CASSPVALLSEAFF.